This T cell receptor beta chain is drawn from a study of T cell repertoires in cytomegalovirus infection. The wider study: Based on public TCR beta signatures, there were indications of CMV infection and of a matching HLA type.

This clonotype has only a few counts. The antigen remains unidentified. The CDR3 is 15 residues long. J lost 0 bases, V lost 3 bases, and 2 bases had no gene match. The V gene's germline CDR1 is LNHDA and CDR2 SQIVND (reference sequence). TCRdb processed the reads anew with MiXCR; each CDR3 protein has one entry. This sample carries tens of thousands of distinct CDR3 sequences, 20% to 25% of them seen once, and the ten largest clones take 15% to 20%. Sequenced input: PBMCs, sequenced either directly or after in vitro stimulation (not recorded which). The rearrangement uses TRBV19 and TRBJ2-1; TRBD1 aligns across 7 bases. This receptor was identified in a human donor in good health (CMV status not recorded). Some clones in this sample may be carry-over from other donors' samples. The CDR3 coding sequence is TGTGCCAGTAGTATTAGGGACAGCTCCTACAATGAGCAGTTCTTC. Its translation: CASSIRDSSYNEQFF.